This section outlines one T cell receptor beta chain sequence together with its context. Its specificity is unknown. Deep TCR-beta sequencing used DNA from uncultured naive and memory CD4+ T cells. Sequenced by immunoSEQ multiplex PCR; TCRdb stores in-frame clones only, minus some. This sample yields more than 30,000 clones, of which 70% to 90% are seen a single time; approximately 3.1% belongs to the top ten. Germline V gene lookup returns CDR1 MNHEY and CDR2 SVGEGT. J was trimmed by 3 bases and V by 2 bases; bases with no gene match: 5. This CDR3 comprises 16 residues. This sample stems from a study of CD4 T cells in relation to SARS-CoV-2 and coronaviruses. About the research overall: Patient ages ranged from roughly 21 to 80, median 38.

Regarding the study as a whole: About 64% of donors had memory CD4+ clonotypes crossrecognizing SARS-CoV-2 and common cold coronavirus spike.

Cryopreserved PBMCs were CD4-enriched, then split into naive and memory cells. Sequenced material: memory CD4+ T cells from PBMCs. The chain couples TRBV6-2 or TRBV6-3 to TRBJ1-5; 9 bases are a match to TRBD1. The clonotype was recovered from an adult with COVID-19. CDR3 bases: TGTGCCAGCAGTTACAGGACAGGGGCCTTCAATCAGCCCCAGCATTTT. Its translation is CASSYRTGAFNQPQHF.